This T cell receptor beta chain came from a study of control samples from healthy donors and cancer patients. This CDR3 contains 18 residues. Germline V gives CDR1 MNHEY, CDR2 SMNVEV (reference sequence). V was cut by 6 bases and J by 1 base, with 19 bases left in between. Sequencing used immunoSEQ multiplex PCR; TCRdb keeps in-frame clones, though not all of them. The data show under 100,000 clones, with more than 80% seen just once and about 1.5% held by the top ten. This TCR came from a woman aged 25-40 years in good health. The chain carries TRBV27 and TRBJ1-6; D is possibly TRBD1 (5 bases). Sequenced input: blood. Here the CDR3 DNA reads TGTGCCAGCAGCAAGGGCTCAGGGTCATGGTCCTATAATTCACCCCTCCACTTT. Translated, it gives CASSKGSGSWSYNSPLHF.